The 3 T cell receptor beta chains presented below share a single source sample, sequenced in a study of T cells in Graves' hyperthyroidism and ophthalmopathy. Amplified TCR beta CDR3 regions derived from RNA transcripts. The primer set for the first-round RT-PCR of the TCR CDR3 was HTBI. In TCRdb, the multiplex PCR reads were re-called with MiXCR into one record per CDR3 protein. In the table there are around 570,000 distinct CDR3 sequences, 15% to 20% of which are singletons. The sequenced sample consisted of blood. These receptors all stem from a man aged 40-55 years with Graves' ophthalmopathy.

This clonotype was counted ten times or more. The V and J genes are TRBV4-3 and TRBJ1-5; perhaps TRBD1 as D (6 bases). This CDR3 comprises 14 residues. CDR1 is LGHNA and CDR2 is YSLEER in the germline V gene. The V end lost 3 bases, the J end lost 3 bases, and 9 bases lay between the germline ends. For the CDR3, the DNA is TGCGCCAGCAGCCATTGGGGGCTCAATCAGCCCCAGCATTTT. Amino acid sequence: CASSHWGLNQPQHF.

The rearrangement links TRBV9 to TRBJ1-1, with D possibly TRBD1 on 5 matching bases. V was cut by 4 bases and J by 6 bases, with 13 bases left in between. In germline, CDR1 is SGDLS, CDR2 YYNGEE. The CDR3 is made up of 13 amino acids. This CDR3 is CASSRVGEAEAFF. CDR3 DNA: TGTGCCAGCAGCCGCGTGGGGGAAGCTGAAGCTTTCTTT.

This clonotype was counted between two and nine times. Possible read error: a much larger clone is one base away. The chain combines TRBV11-2 with TRBJ2-1, with 7 nucleotides matching TRBD2. Germline V CDR1 and CDR2: SGHAT, FQNNGV. This CDR3 has 17 residues. CDR3 sequence (DNA): TGTGCCGGCAGCTTAGAAGATATGGGACTACAGTACAATGAGCAGTTCTTC. Encoded protein: CAGSLEDMGLQYNEQFF.